One sample yielded the 14 T cell receptor beta chains listed below, sequenced in a study of blood T cell repertoires in COVID-19. Clones were sequenced by immunoSEQ multiplex PCR, and TCRdb holds only the in-frame ones, with some missing. The sample lists a few hundred thousand clones; approximately 85% were seen once. The sequencing input was PBMCs or T cells enriched from blood (not recorded which). The receptors originated from a man younger than 40 who had recovered from COVID-19.

The chain combines TRBV27 with TRBJ1-2, with TRBD1 identical over 9 bases. The V gene end was trimmed by 5 bases and the J gene end by 6 bases; junction bases not matched to a gene: 7. The CDR3 totals 14 residues. In germline, CDR1 is MNHEY, CDR2 SMNVEV (reference sequence). The DNA for the CDR3 is TGTGCCAGCAGTCCCCGACAGGGGGGGAATGGCTACACCTTC. Encoded protein: CASSPRQGGNGYTF.

J is TRBJ1-1 and V is TRBV2, with D possibly TRBD1 on 6 matching bases. V lost 6 bases and J 0 bases, leaving 17 bases between the germline ends. CDR3 length: 16 amino acids. Germline V gene lookup returns CDR1 SNHLY and CDR2 FYNNEI. DNA of the CDR3: TGTGCCAGCAGAAGCAGGGACATTTACTTGAACACTGAAGCTTTCTTT. Translated, it gives CASRSRDIYLNTEAFF.

A single count supports this clone. V usage is TRBV5-6 and J usage is TRBJ2-1; a weak D match, TRBD2 (5 bases). The CDR3 length is 16 residues. Germline V gene data show CDR1 as SGHDT and CDR2 as YYEEEE. Here the CDR3 reads CATGRQTSGAYNEQFF. The DNA for the CDR3 is TGTGCGACGGGAAGGCAAACCTCCGGAGCCTACAATGAGCAGTTCTTC. The whole variable domain, remainder taken from reference TRBV5-6 and TRBJ2-1, is DAGVTQSPTHLIKTRGQQVTLRCSPKSGHDTVSWYQQALGQGPQFIFQYYEEEERQRGNFPDRFSGHQFPNYSSELNVNALLLGDSALYLCATGRQTSGAYNEQFFGPGTRLTVL.

The chain joins TRBV5-1 to TRBJ1-1, with no clear D. From germline, CDR1 is SGHRS and CDR2 YFSETQ. The CDR3 loop spans 14 amino acids. V lost 0 bases and J 0 bases, leaving 6 bases between the germline ends. The CDR3 DNA reads TGCGCCAGCAGCTTGGAACAGATGAACACTGAAGCTTTCTTT. This codes for CASSLEQMNTEAFF. Variable domain in full (rest from reference TRBV5-1 and TRBJ1-1): KAGVTQTPRYLIKTRGQQVTLSCSPISGHRSVSWYQQTPGQGLQFLFEYFSETQRNKGNFPGRFSGRQFSNSRSEMNVSTLELGDSALYLCASSLEQMNTEAFFGQGTRLTVV.

The V gene is TRBV9, the J gene TRBJ1-2, with unresolved D. The V gene lost 0 bases and the J gene lost 7 bases, with 13 bases spanning the gap. This CDR3 contains 14 residues. Germline CDR1 is SGDLS and CDR2 is YYNGEE. The CDR3 region is CASSVASHSSGYTF. The CDR3 region has the DNA TGTGCCAGCAGCGTAGCGTCCCACAGTTCTGGCTACACCTTC.

The rearrangement uses TRBV18 and TRBJ2-6, with TRBD1 identical over 12 bases. Germline CDR1 is KGHSH and CDR2 is LQKENI. Germline trimming cut 5 bases from V and 0 bases from J; bases unmatched to any gene: 2. The CDR3 extends over 17 amino acids. The CDR3 coding sequence is TGTGCCAGCTCAGCGGGACAGGGGGCCTCTGGGGCCAACGTCCTGACTTTC. Translation gives CASSAGQGASGANVLTF.

The chain links TRBV3-1 (or the pseudogene TRBV3-2) to TRBJ1-5; perhaps TRBD1 as D (6 bases). The V gene's germline CDR1 is LGHDT and CDR2 YNNKEL (reference sequence). This CDR3 region has 14 residues. The V and J ends lost 1 base and 7 bases respectively, with 11 bases between them. CDR3 DNA sequence: TGTGCCAGCAGCCAAGCGGGGGGCGGACAGCCCCAGCATTTT. Amino acids: CASSQAGGGQPQHF.

This chain connects TRBV6-5 to TRBJ1-2; 7 positions agree with TRBD1. There are 12 residues in the CDR3. V was clipped by 5 bases and J by 10 bases; unmatched bases: 7. Germline V gives CDR1 MNHEY, CDR2 SVGAGI. DNA of the CDR3: TGTGCCAGCAGTCTCCCGGACAGGCCCTACACCTTC. It is translated as CASSLPDRPYTF.

The chain is built from TRBV27 and TRBJ2-1; 9 bases agree with TRBD2. The CDR3 consists of 15 residues. CDR1 and CDR2 from the germline V gene are MNHEY and SMNVEV (reference sequence). V gave up 4 bases and J gave up 2 bases; unmatched junction bases: 3. The CDR3 sequence: CASSYSGGPYNEQFF. The CDR3 nucleotides are TGTGCCAGCAGTTATAGCGGGGGCCCCTACAATGAGCAGTTCTTC.

The CDR3 loop reads CASSSRTGALYGYTF. Here the CDR3 DNA reads TGTGCCAGCAGCTCTCGGACAGGGGCACTCTATGGCTACACCTTC. The V and J genes are TRBV5-4 and TRBJ1-2, with TRBD1 matching over 9 bases. V gave up 3 bases and J gave up 4 bases; unmatched junction bases: 7. This CDR3 has 15 amino acids. Per the germline V gene, CDR1 is SGHNT and CDR2 is YYREEE (reference sequence).

V and J are TRBV6-5 and TRBJ2-3; D ambiguous. CDR1 and CDR2 (germline): MNHEY, SVGAGI. The CDR3 is 15 residues long. V was cut by 0 bases and J by 3 bases, with 10 bases left in between. This CDR3 reads CASSYSEYRTDTQYF. CDR3 nucleotides: TGTGCCAGCAGTTACTCGGAGTATAGAACAGATACGCAGTATTTT.

The chain uses TRBV7-8 and TRBJ2-5; 7 bases are a match to TRBD1. Germline CDR1 reads SGHVS; CDR2 reads FQNEAQ. V shed 5 bases, J shed 6 bases, and the junction held 15 bases outside the gene matches. CDR3 size: 16 residues. The CDR3 DNA reads as TGTGCCAGCAGCGGTCTGGTCCGACAGGGCAGACAGACCCAGTACTTC. It yields the protein CASSGLVRQGRQTQYF.

The chain uses TRBV6-5 and TRBJ1-6; the D gene is possibly TRBD1 (5 bases). This CDR3 is 15 amino acids long. Germline V lookup: CDR1 MNHEY, CDR2 SVGAGI. V was shortened by 4 bases and J by 7 bases, with 14 bases between the two germline ends. The CDR3 loop is CASSSPPGRNSPLHF. The CDR3 DNA reads as TGTGCCAGCAGTTCCCCTCCAGGGAGGAATTCACCCCTCCACTTT.

The chain uses TRBV7-2 and TRBJ2-7, with D possibly TRBD1 on 6 matching bases. V was pared by 2 bases and J by 0 bases, with 14 bases between. CDR3 length equals 16 residues. Germline V lookup: CDR1 SGHTA, CDR2 FQGNSA. CDR3 sequence: CASSLWADRSSYEQYF. As DNA, the CDR3 is TGTGCCAGCAGCTTATGGGCAGACAGGAGCTCCTACGAGCAGTACTTC.